The source of this TCR beta chain is a study of CD8 T cells in Susac syndrome. Random hexamers were used to reverse transcribe the RNA input (about 0.5 to 1 ug). Amplification of TCR beta CDR3 used immunoSEQ multiplex PCR across 54 Vbeta and 13 Jbeta. TCRdb redid the calling of the immunoSEQ multiplex PCR reads with MiXCR, one entry per CDR3 protein. The sample has hundreds of thousands of distinct CDR3 sequences, just over 90% seen once. TCR beta was sequenced from blood CD8+ and CD4+ T cells. The multiple sclerosis controls comprised treatment-naive patients whose relapsing-remitting disease was stable or active. Negative isolation was used for CD8+ and CD4+ T cells, and FACS enrichment was applied to TEMRA cells. In germline, CDR1 is LGHNT, CDR2 FRNRAP. V shed 4 bases and J shed 2 bases, with 11 bases lying between them. The length of the CDR3 is 14 residues.

This TCR came from a human donor with multiple sclerosis. The J gene is TRBJ1-1, the V gene TRBV12-5; possible D gene TRBD1, 6 bases. Material for sequencing was CD4+ T cells from PBMCs. Here the CDR3 DNA reads TGTGCTAGTGGTTGGGGGACATCCAACACTGAAGCTTTCTTT. Translating it yields CASGWGTSNTEAFF.